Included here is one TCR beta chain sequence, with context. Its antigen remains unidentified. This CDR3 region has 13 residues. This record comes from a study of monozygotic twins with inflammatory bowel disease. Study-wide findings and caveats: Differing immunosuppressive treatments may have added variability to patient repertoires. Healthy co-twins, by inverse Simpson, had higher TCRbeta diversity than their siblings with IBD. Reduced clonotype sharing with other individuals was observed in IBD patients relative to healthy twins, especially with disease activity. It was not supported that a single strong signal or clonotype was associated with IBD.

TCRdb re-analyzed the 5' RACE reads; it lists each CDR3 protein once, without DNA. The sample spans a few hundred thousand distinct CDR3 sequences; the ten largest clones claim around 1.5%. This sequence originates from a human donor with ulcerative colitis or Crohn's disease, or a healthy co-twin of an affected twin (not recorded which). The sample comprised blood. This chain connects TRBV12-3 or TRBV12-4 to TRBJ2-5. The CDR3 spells CASSLGVLETQYF.